The clone carrying this T cell receptor (beta chain) appeared many times. What it binds is unknown. The data belong to a study of human T cells and chemical hapten exposure. Findings and caveats of the study: TCRs at high frequency, those above 1 in 1000, did not change with DPC sensitization. A positive correlation with patch test score was shown by PT1 expanded TCR counts. The formation of large CDR3 similarity clusters by expanded TCRs significantly exceeded that of controls.

V shed 0 bases and J shed 5 bases, with 10 bases lying between them. This CDR3 has 14 residues. Per germline, CDR1 SGHRS and CDR2 YFSETQ. MiXCR was run by TCRdb on the RACE reads, yielding one entry per CDR3 protein. The repertoire includes tens of thousands of distinct CDR3 sequences, 6% to 8.5% of them detected once, and approximately 1.2% sits in the top ten. Time point of the sample: patch test 2, 6 weeks after DPC sensitization. The treatment here: therapeutic diphenylcyclopropenone sensitization with weekly scalp DPC. The chain carries TRBV5-1 and TRBJ2-3; D is perhaps TRBD1 or TRBD2 (5 bases each). The specimen comprised whole blood, sampled in connection with sensitization to the hapten diphenylcyclopropenone (DPC). The sequence derives from a woman in her 30s with alopecia areata. Some clones in this sample may be carry-over from other donors' samples. The CDR3 DNA reads TGCGCCAGCAGCTTGGGGGGACCGGAAGATACGCAGTATTTT. Protein: CASSLGGPEDTQYF.